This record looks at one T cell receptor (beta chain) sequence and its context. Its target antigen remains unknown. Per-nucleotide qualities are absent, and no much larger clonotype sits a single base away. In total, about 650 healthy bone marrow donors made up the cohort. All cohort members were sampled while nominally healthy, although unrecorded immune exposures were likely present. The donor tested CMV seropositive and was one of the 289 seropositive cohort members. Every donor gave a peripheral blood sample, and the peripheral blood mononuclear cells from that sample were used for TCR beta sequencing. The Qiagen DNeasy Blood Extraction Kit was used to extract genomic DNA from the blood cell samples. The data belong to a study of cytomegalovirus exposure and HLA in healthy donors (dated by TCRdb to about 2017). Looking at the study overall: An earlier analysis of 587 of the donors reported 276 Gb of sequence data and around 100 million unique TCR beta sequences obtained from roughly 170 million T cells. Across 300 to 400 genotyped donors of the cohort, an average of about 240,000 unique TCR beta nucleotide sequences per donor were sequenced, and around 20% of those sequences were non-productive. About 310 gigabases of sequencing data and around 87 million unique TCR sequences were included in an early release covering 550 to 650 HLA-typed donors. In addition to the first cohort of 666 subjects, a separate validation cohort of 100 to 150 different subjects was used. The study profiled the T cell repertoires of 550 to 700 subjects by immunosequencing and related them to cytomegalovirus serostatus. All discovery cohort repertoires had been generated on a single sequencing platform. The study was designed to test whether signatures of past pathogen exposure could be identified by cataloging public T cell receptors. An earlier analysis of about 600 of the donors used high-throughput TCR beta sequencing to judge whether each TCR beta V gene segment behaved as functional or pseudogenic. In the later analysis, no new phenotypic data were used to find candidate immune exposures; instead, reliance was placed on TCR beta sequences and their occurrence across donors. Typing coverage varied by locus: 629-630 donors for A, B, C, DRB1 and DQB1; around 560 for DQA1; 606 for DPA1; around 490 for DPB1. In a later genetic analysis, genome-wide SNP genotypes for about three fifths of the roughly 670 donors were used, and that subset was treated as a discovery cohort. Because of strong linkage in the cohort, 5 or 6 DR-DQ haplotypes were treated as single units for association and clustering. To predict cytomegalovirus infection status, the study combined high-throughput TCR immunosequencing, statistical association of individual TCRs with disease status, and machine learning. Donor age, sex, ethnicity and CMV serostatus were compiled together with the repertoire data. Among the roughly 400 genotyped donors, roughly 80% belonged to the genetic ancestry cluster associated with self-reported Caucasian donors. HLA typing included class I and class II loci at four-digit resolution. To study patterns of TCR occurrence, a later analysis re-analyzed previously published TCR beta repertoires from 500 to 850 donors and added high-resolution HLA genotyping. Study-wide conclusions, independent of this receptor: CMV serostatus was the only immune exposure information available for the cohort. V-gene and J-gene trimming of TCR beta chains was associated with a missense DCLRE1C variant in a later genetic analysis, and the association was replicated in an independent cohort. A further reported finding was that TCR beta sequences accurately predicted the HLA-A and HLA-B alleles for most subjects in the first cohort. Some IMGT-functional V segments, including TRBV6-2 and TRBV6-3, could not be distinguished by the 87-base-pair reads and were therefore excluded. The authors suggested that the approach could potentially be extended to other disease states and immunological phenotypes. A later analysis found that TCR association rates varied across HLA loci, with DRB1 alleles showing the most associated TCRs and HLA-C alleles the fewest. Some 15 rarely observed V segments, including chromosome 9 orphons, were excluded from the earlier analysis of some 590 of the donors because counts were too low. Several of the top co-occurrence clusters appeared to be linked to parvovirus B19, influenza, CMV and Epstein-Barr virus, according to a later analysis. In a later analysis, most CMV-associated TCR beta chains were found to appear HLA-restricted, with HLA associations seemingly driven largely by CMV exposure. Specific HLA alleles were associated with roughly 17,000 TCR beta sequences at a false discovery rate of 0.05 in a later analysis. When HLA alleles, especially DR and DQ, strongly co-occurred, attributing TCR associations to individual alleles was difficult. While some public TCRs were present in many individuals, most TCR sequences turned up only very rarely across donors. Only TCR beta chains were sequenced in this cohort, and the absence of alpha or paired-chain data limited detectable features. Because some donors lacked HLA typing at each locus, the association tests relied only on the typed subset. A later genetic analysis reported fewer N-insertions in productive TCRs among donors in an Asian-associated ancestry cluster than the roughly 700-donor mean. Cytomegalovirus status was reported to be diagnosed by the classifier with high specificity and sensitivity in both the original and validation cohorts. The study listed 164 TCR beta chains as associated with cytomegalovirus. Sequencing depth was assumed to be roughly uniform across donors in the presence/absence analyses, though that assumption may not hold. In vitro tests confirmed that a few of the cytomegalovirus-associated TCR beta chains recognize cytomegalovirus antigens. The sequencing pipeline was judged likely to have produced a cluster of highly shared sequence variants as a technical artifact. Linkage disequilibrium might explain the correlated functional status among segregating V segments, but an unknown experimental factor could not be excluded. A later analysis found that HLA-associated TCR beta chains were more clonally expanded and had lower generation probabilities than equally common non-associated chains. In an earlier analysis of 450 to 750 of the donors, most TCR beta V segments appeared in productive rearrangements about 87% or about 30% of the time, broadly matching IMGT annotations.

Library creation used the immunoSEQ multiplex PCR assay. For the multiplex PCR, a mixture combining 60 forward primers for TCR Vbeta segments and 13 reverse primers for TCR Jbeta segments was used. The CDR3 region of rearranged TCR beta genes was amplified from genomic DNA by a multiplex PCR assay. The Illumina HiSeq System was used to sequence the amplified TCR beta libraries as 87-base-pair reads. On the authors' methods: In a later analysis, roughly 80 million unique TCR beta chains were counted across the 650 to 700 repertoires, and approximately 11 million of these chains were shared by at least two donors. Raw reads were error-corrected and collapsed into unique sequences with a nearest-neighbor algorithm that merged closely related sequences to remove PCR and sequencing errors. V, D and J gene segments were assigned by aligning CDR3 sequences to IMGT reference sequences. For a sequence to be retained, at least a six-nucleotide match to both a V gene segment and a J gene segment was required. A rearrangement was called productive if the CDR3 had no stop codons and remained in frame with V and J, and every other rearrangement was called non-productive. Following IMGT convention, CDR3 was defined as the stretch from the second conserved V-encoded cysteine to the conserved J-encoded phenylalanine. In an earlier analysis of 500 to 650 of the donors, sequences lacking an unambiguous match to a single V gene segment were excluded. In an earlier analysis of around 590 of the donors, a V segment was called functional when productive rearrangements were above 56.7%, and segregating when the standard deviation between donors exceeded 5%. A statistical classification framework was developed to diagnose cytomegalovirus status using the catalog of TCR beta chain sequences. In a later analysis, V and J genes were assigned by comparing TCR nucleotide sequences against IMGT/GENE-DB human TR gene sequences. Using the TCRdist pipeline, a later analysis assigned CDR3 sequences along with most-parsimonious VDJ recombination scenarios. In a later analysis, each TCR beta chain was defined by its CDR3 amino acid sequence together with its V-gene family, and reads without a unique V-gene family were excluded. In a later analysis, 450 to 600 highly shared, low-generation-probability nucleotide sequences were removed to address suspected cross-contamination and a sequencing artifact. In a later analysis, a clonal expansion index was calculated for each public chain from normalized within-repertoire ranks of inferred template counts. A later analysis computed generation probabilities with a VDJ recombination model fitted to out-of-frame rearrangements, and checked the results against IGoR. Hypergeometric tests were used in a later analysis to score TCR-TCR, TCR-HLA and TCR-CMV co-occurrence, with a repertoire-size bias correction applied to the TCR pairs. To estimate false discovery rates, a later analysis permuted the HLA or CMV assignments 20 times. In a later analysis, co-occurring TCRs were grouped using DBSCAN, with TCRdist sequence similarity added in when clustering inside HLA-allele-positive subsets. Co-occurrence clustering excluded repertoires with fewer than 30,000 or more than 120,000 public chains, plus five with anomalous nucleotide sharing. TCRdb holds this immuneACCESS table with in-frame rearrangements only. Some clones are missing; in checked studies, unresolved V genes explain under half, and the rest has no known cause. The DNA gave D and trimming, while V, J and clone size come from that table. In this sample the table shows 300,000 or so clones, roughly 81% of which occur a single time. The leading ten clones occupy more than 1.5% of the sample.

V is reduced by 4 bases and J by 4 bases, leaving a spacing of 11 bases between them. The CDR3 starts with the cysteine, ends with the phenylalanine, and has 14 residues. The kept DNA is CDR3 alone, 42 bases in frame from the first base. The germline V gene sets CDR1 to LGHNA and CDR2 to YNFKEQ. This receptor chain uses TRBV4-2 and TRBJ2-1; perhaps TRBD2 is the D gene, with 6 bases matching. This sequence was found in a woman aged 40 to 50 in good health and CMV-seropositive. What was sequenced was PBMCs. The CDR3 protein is CASSPVGGYNEQFF. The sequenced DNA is TGTGCCAGCAGCCCCGTCGGGGGATACAATGAGCAGTTCTTC.